This entry concerns a single TCR beta chain. Sequencing was performed with immunoSEQ multiplex PCR; in TCRdb, only in-frame clones are kept and a portion is missing. The sample holds about 70,000 clones, over 70% seen once. The entry originates in a study of blood T cell repertoires in COVID-19. About the study: PBMCs, B-cell-depleted T cells, or T cells provided the cDNA or gDNA that made up the material.

The CDR3 is made up of 19 amino acids. V lost 5 bases and J lost 5; bases outside the gene matches: 15. From germline, CDR1 is SGHVS and CDR2 FQNEAQ. The TCR sequence derives from a man in his 70s who had recovered from COVID-19. The specimen was peripheral blood. The rearrangement joins TRBV7-8 to TRBJ2-7, with 16 nucleotides matching TRBD2. CDR3 nucleotides: TGTGCCAGCAGCGTCACTACCTCCGGGACTAGCGGGGGGGCCCACGAGCAGTACTTC. Protein sequence: CASSVTTSGTSGGAHEQYF.